This T cell receptor beta chain appears in the sequencing data of a study of cytomegalovirus exposure and HLA in healthy donors. TCRdb's table, derived via immunoSEQ multiplex PCR, lists solely in-frame clones and lacks some. The top ten clones hold over 0.95% of a sample with under 250,000 clones, around 80% of them seen once. The CDR3 extends over 16 amino acids. CDR1 is SGHDN and CDR2 is FVKESK in the germline V gene. The ends lost 1 base at V and 3 bases at J; junction bases unmatched: 6. This rearrangement joins TRBV14 to TRBJ2-3; 8 bases are a match to TRBD2. This receptor was identified in a woman in her twenties or thirties in good health and CMV-seronegative. The sequenced sample was PBMCs. The DNA for the CDR3 is TGTGCCAGCAGCCAAGTGCCACTAGCGGAGACAGATACGCAGTATTTT. Translating it yields CASSQVPLAETDTQYF.